The clone carrying this T cell receptor (beta chain) was counted a few times. This record belongs to a study of Graves' ophthalmopathy and Graves' hyperthyroidism. Germline V CDR1 and CDR2: MDHEN, SYDVKM. The V and J ends lost 6 bases and 5 bases, in that order; junction bases with no gene match: 6. CDR3 size: 14 residues. RNA served as the template for amplifying TCR beta CDR3 regions. HTBI primers primed a first-round RT-PCR, and a second-round multiplex PCR followed. Each CDR3 protein is one row after TCRdb ran MiXCR on the multiplex PCR reads. The sample consists of about 210,000 distinct CDR3 sequences, roughly 27% of them appearing once.

The V call is TRBV28, the J call TRBJ1-2, with TRBD1 identical over 10 bases. Source material: peripheral blood. The sequence was obtained from a man over 45 with Graves' ophthalmopathy. The CDR3 DNA sequence: TGTGCCAGCAGCTTAGGACAGGGGGTTTATGGCTACACCTTC. This encodes CASSLGQGVYGYTF.